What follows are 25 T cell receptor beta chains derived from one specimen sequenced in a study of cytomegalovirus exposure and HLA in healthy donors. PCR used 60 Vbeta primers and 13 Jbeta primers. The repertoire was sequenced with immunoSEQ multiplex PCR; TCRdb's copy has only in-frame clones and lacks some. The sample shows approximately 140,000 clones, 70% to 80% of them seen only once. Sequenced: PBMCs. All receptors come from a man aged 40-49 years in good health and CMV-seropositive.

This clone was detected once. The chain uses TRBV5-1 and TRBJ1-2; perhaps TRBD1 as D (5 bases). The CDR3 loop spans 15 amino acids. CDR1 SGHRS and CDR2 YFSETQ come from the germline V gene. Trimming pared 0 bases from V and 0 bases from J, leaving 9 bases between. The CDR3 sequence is CASSLAGGPNYGYTF. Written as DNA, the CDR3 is TGCGCCAGCAGCTTGGCCGGGGGACCTAACTATGGCTACACCTTC.

The CDR3 DNA is TGTGCCAGCAGCTTAAAGGGCCCGGGAAATGAGCAGTTCTTC. Translating gives CASSLKGPGNEQFF. The chain uses TRBV13 and TRBJ2-1, with D possibly matching TRBD2 (5 bases). CDR1 is PRHDT, CDR2 FYEKMQ, per germline (reference sequence). V gave up 2 bases and J gave up 7 bases, with 12 bases separating them. The CDR3 is 14 amino acids.

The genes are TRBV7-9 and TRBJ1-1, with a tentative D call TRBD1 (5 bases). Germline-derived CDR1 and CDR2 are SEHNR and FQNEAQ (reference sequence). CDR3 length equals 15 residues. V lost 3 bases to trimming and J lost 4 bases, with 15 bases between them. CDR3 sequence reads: CASSLGYQGGTEAFF. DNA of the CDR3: TGTGCCAGCAGCTTGGGGTATCAGGGCGGCACTGAAGCTTTCTTT. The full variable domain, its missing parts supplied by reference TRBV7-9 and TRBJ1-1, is DTGVSQNPRHKITKRGQNVTFRCDPISEHNRLYWYRQTLGQGPEFLTYFQNEAQLEKSRLLSDRFSAERPKGSFSTLEIQRTEQGDSAMYLCASSLGYQGGTEAFFGQGTRLTVV.

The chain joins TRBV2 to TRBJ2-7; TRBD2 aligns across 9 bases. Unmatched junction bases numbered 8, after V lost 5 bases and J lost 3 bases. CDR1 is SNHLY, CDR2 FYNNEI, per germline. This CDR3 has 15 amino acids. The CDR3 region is CASSPGTSRSYEQYF. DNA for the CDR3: TGTGCCAGCAGTCCCGGGACTAGCAGAAGCTACGAGCAGTACTTC.

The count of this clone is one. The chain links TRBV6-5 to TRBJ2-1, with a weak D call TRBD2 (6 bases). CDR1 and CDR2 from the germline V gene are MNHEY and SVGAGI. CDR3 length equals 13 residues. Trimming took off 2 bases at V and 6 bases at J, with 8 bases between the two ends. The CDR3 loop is CASSYGTLNEQFF. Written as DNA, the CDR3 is TGTGCCAGCAGTTACGGGACTCTCAATGAGCAGTTCTTC.

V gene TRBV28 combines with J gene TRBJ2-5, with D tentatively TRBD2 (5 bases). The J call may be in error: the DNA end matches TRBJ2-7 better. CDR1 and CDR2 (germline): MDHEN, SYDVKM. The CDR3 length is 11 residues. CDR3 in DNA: TGTGCCAGCAGTACTAGTTACGAGCAGTACTTC. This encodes CASSTSYEQYF.

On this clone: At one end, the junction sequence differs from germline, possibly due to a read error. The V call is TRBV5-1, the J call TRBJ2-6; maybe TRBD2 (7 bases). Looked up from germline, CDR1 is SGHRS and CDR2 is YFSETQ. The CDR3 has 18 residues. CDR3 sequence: CASSLARGGDSGANGLTF. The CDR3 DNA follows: TGCGCCAGCAGCTTGGCCAGAGGGGGGGACTCTGGGGCCAACGGCCTGACTTTC.

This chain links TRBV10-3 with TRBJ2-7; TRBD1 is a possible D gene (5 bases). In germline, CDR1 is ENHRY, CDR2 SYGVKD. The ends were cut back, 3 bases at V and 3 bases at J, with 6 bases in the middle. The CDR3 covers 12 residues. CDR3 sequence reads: CAISEGVYEQYF. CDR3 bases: TGTGCCATCAGTGAAGGGGTCTACGAGCAGTACTTC.

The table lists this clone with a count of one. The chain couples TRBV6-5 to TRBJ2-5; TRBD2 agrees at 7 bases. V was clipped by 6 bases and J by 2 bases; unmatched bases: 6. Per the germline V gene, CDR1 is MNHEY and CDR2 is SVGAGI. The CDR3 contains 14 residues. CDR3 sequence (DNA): TGTGCCAGCAGGTCTCTAGCGGTTCAAGAGACCCAGTACTTC. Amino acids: CASRSLAVQETQYF.

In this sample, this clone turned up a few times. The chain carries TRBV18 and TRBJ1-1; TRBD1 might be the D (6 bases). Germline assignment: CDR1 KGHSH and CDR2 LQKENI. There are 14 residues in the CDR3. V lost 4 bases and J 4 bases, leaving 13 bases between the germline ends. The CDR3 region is CASSLTGLGTEAFF. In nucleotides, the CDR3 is TGTGCCAGCTCACTTACAGGGTTGGGCACTGAAGCTTTCTTT.

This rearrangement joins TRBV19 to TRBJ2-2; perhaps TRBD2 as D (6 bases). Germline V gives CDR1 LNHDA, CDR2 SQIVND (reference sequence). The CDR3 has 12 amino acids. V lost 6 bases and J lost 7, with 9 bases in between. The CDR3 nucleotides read TGTGCCAGTAGCTTCGGGGGCGGGGAGCTGTTTTTT. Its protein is CASSFGGGELFF. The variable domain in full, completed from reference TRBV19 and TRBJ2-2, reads DGGITQSPKYLFRKEGQNVTLSCEQNLNHDAMYWYRQDPGQGLRLIYYSQIVNDFQKGDIAEGYSVSREKKESFPLTVTSAQKNPTAFYLCASSFGGGELFFGEGSRLTVL.

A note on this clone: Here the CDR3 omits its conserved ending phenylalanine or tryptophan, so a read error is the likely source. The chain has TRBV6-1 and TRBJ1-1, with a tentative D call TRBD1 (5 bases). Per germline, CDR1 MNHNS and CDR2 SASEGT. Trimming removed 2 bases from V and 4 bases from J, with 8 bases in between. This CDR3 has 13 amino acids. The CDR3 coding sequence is TGTGCCAGCAGTGAACACAGGCTCACTGAAGCTTTCCTT. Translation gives CASSEHRLTEAFL.

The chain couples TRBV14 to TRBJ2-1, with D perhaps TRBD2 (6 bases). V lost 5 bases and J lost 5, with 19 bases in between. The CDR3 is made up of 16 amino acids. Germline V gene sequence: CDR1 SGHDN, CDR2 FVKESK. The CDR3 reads CASSVLARGVNNEQFF. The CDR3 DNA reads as TGTGCCAGCAGCGTACTAGCTCGAGGGGTTAACAATGAGCAGTTCTTC.

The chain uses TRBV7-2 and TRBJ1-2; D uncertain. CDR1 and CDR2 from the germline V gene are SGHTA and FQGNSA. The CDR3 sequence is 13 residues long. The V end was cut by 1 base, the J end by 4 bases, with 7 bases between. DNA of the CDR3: TGTGCCAGCAGCTTAGGACGGAGCTATGGCTACACCTTC. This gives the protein CASSLGRSYGYTF.

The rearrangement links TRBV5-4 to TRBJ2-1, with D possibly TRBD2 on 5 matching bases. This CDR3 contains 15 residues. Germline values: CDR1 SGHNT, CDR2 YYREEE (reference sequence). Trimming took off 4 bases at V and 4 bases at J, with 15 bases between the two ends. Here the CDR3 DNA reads TGTGCCAGCAGCGGCGAGCAGCGGCAATACAATGAGCAGTTCTTC. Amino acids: CASSGEQRQYNEQFF.

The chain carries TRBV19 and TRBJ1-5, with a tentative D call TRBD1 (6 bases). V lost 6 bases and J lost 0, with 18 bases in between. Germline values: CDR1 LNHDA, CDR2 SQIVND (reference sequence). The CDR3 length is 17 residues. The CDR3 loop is CASRLRPGHLSNQPQHF. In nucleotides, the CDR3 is TGTGCCAGTAGGTTAAGGCCGGGACACCTTAGCAATCAGCCCCAGCATTTT.

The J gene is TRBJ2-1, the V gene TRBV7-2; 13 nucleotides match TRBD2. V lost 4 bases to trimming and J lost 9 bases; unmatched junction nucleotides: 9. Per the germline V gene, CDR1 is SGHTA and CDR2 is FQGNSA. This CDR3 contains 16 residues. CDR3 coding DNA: TGTGCCAGCAGCTCAACACTAGCGGGAGGGTTAATTGAGCAGTTCTTC. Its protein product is CASSSTLAGGLIEQFF.

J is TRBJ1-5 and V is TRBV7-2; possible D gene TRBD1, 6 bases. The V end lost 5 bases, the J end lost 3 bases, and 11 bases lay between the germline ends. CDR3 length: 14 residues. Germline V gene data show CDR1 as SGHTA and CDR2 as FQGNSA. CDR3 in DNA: TGTGCCAGCAGCGTACAGGGACACAATCAGCCCCAGCATTTT. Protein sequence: CASSVQGHNQPQHF. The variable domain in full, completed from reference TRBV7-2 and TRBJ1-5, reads GAGVSQSPSNKVTEKGKDVELRCDPISGHTALYWYRQSLGQGLEFLIYFQGNSAPDKSGLPSDRFSAERTGGSVSTLTIQRTQQEDSAVYLCASSVQGHNQPQHFGDGTRLSIL.

The CDR3, as DNA: TGTGCCAGCAGCTTTTCCGGACTACCCACTGCGCAGTTCTTC. Encoded protein: CASSFSGLPTAQFF. The chain links TRBV5-6 to TRBJ2-1, with D perhaps matching TRBD2 (6 bases). V lost 2 bases to trimming and J lost 12 bases, with 18 bases between them. Germline V lookup: CDR1 SGHDT, CDR2 YYEEEE. The CDR3 totals 14 residues.

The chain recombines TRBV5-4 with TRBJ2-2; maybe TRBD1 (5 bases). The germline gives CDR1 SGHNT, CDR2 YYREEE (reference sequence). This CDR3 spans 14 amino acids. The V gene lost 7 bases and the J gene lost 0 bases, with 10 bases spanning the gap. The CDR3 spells CASSTVTNTGELFF. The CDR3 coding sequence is TGTGCCAGCTCGACAGTAACGAACACCGGGGAGCTGTTTTTT.

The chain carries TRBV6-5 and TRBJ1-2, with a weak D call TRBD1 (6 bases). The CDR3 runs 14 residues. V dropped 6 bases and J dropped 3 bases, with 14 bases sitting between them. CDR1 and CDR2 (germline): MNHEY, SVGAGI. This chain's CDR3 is CASSQRGGDYGYTF. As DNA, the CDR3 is TGTGCCAGCAGCCAAAGGGGGGGTGACTATGGCTACACCTTC.

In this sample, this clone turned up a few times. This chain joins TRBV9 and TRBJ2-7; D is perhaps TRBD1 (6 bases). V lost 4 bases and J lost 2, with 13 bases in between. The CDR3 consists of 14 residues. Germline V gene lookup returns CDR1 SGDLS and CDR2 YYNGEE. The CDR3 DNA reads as TGTGCCAGCAGCAGACAAGGGGGTACCTACGAGCAGTACTTC. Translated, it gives CASSRQGGTYEQYF.

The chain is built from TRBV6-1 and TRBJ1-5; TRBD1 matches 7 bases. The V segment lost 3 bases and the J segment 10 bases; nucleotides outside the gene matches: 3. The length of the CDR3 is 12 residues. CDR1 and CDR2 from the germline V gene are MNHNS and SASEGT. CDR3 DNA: TGTGCCAGCAGTGAGGGACAGTCCCCCCAGCATTTT. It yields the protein CASSEGQSPQHF.

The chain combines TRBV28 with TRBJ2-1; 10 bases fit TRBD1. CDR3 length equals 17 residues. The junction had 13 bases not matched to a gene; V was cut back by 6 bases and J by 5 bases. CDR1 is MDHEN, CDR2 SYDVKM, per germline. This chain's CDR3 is CASSSTRQGAWDNEQFF. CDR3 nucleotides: TGTGCCAGCAGCTCAACCCGACAGGGGGCGTGGGACAATGAGCAGTTCTTC.

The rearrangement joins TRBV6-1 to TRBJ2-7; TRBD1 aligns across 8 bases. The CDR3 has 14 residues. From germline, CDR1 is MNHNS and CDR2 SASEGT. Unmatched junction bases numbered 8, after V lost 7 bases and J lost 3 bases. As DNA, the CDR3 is TGTGCCAGCAAGTACGGACAGGGCGGCTACGAGCAGTACTTC. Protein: CASKYGQGGYEQYF.